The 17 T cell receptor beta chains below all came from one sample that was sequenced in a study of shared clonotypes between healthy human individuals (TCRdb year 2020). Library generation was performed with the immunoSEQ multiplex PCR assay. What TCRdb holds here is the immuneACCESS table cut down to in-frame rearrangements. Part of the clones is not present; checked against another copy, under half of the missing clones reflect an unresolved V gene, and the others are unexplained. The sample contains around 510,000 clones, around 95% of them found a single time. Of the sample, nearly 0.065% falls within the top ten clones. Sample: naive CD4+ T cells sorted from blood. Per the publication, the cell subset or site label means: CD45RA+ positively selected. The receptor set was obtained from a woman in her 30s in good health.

The CDR3: CASSRTGILDNEQFF. The CDR3 coding sequence is TGTGCCAGCAGCCGGACAGGGATTCTCGACAATGAGCAGTTCTTC. The chain employs TRBV7-9 and TRBJ2-1; 8 bases are a match to TRBD1. The ends lost 5 bases at V and 5 bases at J; junction bases unmatched: 8. The V gene's germline CDR1 is SEHNR and CDR2 FQNEAQ (reference sequence). The CDR3 is 15 residues long.

CDR3 amino acids: CASSLTGRGLGYTF. CDR3 sequence (DNA): TGTGCCAGCAGCTTAACAGGCCGAGGACTTGGCTACACCTTC. The chain couples TRBV11-2 to TRBJ1-2; D perhaps matches TRBD1 (5 bases). V was clipped by 2 bases and J by 7 bases, with 14 bases between them. In germline, CDR1 is SGHAT, CDR2 FQNNGV. This CDR3 has 14 residues.

Here the CDR3 DNA reads TGTGCCTCGAGCCCAAGGGGGACAGGGTCCTACGAGCAGTACTTC. This translates into CASSPRGTGSYEQYF. The chain couples TRBV28 to TRBJ2-7, with 9 nucleotides matching TRBD1. There are 15 residues in the CDR3. The ends lost 11 bases at V and 1 base at J; junction bases unmatched: 12. Germline V gene data show CDR1 as MDHEN and CDR2 as SYDVKM.

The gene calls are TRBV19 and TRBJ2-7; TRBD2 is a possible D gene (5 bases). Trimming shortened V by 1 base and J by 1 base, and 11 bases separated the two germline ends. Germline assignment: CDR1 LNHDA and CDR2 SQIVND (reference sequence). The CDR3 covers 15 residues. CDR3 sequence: CASSIAGFLSYEQYF. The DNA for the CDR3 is TGTGCCAGTAGTATAGCGGGATTCTTATCCTACGAGCAGTACTTC.

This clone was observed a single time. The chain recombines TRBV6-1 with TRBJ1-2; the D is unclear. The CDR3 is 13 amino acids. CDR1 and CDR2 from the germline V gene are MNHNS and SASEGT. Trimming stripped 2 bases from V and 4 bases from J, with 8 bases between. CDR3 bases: TGTGCCAGCAGTGAAACCTTGAGCTATGGCTACACCTTC. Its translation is CASSETLSYGYTF.

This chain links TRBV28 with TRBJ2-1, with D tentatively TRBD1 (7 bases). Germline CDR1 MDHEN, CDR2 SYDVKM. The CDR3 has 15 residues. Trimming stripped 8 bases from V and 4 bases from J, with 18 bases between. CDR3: CASVRGRDLYNEQFF. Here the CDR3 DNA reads TGTGCCAGCGTGAGGGGGCGGGACCTTTACAATGAGCAGTTCTTC.

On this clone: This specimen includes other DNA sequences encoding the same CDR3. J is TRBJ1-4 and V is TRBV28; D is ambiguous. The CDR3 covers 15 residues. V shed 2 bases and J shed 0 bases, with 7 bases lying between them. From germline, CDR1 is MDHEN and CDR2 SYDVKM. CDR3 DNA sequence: TGTGCCAGCAGTTTAGGCGGGGCAACTAATGAAAAACTGTTTTTT. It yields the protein CASSLGGATNEKLFF.

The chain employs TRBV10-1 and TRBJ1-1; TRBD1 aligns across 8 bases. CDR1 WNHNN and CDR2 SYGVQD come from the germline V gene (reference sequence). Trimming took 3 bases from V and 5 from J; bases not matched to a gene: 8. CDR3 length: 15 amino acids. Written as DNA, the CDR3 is TGCGCCAGCAGTGAAGGCGGCAGGGGGCGGACTGAAGCTTTCTTT. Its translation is CASSEGGRGRTEAFF.

Here the CDR3 reads CASLLDGLRELFF. The CDR3 nucleotides are TGTGCCAGCCTCTTAGACGGGCTAAGGGAGCTGTTTTTT. The chain links TRBV6-1 to TRBJ2-2; the D is unclear. The length of the CDR3 is 13 residues. V lost 8 bases, J lost 9 bases, and 16 bases lay in between. CDR1 and CDR2 from the germline V gene are MNHNS and SASEGT.

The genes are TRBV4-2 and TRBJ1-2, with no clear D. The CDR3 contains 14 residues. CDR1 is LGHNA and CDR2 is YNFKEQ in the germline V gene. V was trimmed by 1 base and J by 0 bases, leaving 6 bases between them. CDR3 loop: CASSQGLPNYGYTF. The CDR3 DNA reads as TGTGCCAGCAGCCAAGGCCTCCCTAACTATGGCTACACCTTC.

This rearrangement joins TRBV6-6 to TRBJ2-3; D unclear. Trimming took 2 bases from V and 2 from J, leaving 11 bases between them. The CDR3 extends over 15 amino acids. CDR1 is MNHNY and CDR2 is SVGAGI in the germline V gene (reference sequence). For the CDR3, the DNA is TGTGCCAGCAGTTACATCCAACTCCCCACAGATACGCAGTATTTT. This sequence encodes CASSYIQLPTDTQYF.

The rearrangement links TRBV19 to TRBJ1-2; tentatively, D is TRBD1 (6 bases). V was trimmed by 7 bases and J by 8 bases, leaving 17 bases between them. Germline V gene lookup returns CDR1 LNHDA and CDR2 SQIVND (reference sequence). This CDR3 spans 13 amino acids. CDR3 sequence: CASTPGGPRGYTF. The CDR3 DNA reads TGTGCCAGTACCCCGGGGGGCCCCCGCGGCTACACCTTC.

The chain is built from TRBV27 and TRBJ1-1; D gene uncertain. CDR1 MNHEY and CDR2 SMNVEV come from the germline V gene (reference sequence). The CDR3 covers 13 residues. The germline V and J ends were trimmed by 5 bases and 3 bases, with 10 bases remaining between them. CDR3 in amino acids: CASSRSTDTEAFF. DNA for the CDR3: TGTGCCAGCAGTCGCTCCACGGACACTGAAGCTTTCTTT.

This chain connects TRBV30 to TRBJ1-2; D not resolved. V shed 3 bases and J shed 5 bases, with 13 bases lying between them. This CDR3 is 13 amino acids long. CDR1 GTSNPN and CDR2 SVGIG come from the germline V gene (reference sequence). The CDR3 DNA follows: TGTGCCTGGAGAGCATCTAGCGTGTATGGCTACACCTTC. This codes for CAWRASSVYGYTF.

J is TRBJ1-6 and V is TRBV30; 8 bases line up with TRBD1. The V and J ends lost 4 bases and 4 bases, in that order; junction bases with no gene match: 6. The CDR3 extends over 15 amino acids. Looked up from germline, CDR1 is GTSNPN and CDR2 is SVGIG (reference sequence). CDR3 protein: CAWTGGEGYNSPLHF. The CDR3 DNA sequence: TGTGCCTGGACAGGGGGCGAGGGATATAATTCACCCCTCCACTTT.

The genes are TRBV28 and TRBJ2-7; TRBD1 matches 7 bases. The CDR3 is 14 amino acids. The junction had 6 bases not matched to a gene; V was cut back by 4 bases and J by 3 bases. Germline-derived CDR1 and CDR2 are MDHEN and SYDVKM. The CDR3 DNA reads TGTGCCAGCAGTTCCTACGGGACAGTCTACGAGCAGTACTTC. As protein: CASSSYGTVYEQYF.

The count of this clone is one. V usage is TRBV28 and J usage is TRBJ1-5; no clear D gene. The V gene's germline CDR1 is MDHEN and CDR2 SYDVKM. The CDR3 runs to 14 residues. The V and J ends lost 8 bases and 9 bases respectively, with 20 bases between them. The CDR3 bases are TGTGCCAGCTCCTCACAAGGTGAATGGCGGCCCCAGCATTTT. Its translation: CASSSQGEWRPQHF.